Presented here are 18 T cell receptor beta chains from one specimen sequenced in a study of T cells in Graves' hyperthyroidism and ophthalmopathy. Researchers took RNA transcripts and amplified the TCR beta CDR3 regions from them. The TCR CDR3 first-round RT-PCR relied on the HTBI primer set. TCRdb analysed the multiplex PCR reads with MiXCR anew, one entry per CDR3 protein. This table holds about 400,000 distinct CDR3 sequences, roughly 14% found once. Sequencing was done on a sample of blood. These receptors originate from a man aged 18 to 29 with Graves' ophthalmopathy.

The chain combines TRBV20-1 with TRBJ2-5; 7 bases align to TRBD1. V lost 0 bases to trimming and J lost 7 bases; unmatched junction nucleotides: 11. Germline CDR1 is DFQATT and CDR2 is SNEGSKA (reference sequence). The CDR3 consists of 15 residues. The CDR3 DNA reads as TGCAGTGCTAGAGATCAGGGACAGCTGACGGGGACCCAGTACTTC. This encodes CSARDQGQLTGTQYF.

CDR3 sequence: CASSYGKSYTF. The CDR3, as DNA: TGTGCCAGCAGTTACGGGAAGAGCTACACCTTC. This sequence joins TRBV6-5 and TRBJ1-2; D unclear. Germline assignment: CDR1 MNHEY and CDR2 SVGAGI. Trimming stripped 2 bases from V and 9 bases from J, with 7 bases between. The CDR3 sequence is 11 residues long.

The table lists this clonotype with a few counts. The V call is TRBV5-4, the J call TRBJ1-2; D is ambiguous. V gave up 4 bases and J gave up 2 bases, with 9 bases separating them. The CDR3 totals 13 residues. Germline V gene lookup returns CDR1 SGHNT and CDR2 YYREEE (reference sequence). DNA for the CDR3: TGTGCCAGCAGCGTAGCTCTAAACTATGGCTACACCTTC. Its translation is CASSVALNYGYTF.

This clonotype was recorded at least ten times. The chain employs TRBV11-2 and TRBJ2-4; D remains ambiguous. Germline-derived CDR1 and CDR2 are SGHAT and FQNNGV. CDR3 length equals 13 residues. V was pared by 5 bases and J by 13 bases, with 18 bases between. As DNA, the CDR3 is TGTGCCAGCAGCCAAGGTATGGGCTTTGGACAGTACTTC. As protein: CASSQGMGFGQYF.

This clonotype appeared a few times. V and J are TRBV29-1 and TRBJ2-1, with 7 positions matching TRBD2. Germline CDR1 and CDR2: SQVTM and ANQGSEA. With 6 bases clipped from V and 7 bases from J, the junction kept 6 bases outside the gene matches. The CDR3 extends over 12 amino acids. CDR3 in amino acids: CSVGGGGNEQFF. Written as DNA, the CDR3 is TGCAGCGTGGGCGGGGGAGGTAATGAGCAGTTCTTC.

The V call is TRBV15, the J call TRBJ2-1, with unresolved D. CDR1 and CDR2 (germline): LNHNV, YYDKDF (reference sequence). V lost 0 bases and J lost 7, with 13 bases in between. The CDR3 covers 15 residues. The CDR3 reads CATSRDACGGNEQFF. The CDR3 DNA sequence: TGTGCCACCAGCAGAGATGCCTGTGGTGGGAATGAGCAGTTCTTC.

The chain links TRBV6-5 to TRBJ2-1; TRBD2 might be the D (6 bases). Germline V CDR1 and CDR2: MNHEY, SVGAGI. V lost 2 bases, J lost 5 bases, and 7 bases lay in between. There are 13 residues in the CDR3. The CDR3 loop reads CASSYGGNNEQFF. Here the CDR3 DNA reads TGTGCCAGCAGTTACGGAGGGAACAATGAGCAGTTCTTC.

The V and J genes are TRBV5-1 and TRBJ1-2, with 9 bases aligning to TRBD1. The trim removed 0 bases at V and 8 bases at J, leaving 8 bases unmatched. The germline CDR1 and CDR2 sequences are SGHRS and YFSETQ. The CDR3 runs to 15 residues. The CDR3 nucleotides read TGCGCCAGCAGCTTGGAGGCCCGGACAGGGGACGGCTACACCTTC. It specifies CASSLEARTGDGYTF.

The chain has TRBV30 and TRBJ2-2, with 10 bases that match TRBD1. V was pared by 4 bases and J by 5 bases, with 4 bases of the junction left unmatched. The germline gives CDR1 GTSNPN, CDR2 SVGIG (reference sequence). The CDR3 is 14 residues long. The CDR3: CAWTRQGATGELFF. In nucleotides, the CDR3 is TGTGCCTGGACTAGACAGGGGGCGACCGGGGAGCTGTTTTTT.

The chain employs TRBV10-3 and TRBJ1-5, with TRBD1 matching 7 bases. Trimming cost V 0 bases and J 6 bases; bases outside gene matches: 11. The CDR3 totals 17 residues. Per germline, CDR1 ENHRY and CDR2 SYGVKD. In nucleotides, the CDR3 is TGTGCCATCAGTGAGTCTGTAAACAGGGGTCACGGTCAGCCCCAGCATTTT. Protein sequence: CAISESVNRGHGQPQHF.

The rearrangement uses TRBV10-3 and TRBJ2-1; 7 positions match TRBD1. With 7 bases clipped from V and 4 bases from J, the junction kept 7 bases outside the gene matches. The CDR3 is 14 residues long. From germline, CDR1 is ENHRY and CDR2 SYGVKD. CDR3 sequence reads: CAITTGDPYNEQFF. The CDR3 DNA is TGTGCCATCACCACAGGGGATCCTTACAATGAGCAGTTCTTC.

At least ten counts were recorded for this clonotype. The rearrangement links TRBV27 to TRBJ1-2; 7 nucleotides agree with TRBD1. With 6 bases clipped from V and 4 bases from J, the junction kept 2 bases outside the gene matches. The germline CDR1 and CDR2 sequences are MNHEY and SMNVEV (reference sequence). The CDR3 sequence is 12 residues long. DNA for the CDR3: TGTGCCAGCAGAAGGGGGCTCTATGGCTACACCTTC. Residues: CASRRGLYGYTF.

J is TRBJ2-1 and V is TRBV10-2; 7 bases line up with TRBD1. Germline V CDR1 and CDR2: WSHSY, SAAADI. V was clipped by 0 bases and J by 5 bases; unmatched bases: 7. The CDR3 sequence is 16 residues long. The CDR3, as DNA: TGCGCCAGCAGTGAGTCACCGACAGGGACCCACAATGAGCAGTTCTTC. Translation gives CASSESPTGTHNEQFF.

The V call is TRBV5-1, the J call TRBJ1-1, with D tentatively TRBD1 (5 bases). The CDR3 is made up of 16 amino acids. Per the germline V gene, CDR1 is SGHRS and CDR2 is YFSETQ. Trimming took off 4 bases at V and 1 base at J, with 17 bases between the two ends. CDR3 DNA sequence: TGCGCCAGCAGCAGGGGAGGCGGGTACACGAACACTGAAGCTTTCTTT. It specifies CASSRGGGYTNTEAFF.

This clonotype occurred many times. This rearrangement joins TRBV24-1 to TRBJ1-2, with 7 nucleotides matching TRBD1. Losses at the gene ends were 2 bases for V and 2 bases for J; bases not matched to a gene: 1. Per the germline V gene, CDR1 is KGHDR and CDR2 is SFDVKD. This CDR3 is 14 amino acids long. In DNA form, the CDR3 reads TGTGCCACCAGTGATTCGGGACAGAACTATGGCTACACCTTC. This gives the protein CATSDSGQNYGYTF.

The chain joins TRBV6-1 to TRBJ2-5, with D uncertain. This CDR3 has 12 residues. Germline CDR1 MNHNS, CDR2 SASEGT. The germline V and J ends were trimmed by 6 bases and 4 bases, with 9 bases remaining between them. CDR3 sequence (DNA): TGTGCCAGCAGCCCCAGACCAGAGACCCAGTACTTC. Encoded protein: CASSPRPETQYF.

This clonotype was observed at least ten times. As DNA, the CDR3 is TGTGCCAGCAGTTACCAGGGACTAGCGACCGACGAGCAGTACTTC. Protein: CASSYQGLATDEQYF. This rearrangement joins TRBV6-6 to TRBJ2-7, with 10 bases fitting TRBD2. Trimming cost V 2 bases and J 5 bases; bases outside gene matches: 6. The CDR3 is 15 residues long. Germline lookup yields CDR1 MNHNY and CDR2 SVGAGI (reference sequence).

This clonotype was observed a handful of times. The CDR3 nucleotides are TGTGCCGTTTGGGCCGGGACTAGGCCATCTTTGGAGTTCTTC. Translated: CAVWAGTRPSLEFF. The chain employs TRBV6-2 or TRBV6-3 and TRBJ2-1, with 8 bases lining up with TRBD2. From germline, CDR1 is MNHEY and CDR2 SVGEGT. The CDR3 runs to 14 residues. Trimming took 11 bases from V and 14 from J; bases not matched to a gene: 20.